These 10 T cell receptor beta chains were sequenced from one sample in a study of T cells in Graves' hyperthyroidism and ophthalmopathy. TCR beta CDR3 sequences were amplified from RNA transcripts. Using the HTBI primer set, a first-round RT-PCR was run on the TCR CDR3. TCRdb re-called the multiplex PCR reads through MiXCR, storing one row per CDR3 protein. Here the sample spans over 450,000 distinct CDR3 sequences, approximately 14% being singletons. The specimen was blood. The receptors here all came from a woman aged 18-35 years with Graves' hyperthyroidism.

Note on this clonotype: A much larger clone differs from this one at a single base, so this may be a read error. The chain links TRBV28 to TRBJ1-1; no firm D call. CDR3 size: 14 residues. Germline V gene sequence: CDR1 MDHEN, CDR2 SYDVKM. The CDR3 DNA reads TGTGCCAGCAGCTTACTTGGTCCGGGCGCTGAAGCTTTGTTT. Residues: CASSLLGPGAEALF.

This clonotype was recorded many times. This chain uses TRBV20-1 with TRBJ2-2, with D perhaps matching TRBD2 (5 bases). The CDR3 has 14 residues. Trimming left V 6 bases short and J 7 bases short, with 18 bases between. Germline CDR1 and CDR2: DFQATT and SNEGSKA (reference sequence). In nucleotides, the CDR3 is TGCAGTGCCCCCGCGTTGACGGGGATCGGGGAGCTGTTTTTT. Protein sequence: CSAPALTGIGELFF.

Ten or more counts support this clonotype. The rearrangement uses TRBV20-1 and TRBJ2-7, with 12 bases lining up with TRBD2. The CDR3 is made up of 15 amino acids. The germline CDR1 and CDR2 sequences are DFQATT and SNEGSKA (reference sequence). The junction had 7 bases not matched to a gene; V was cut back by 6 bases and J by 1 base. DNA of the CDR3: TGCAGTGCACTAGGCCTAGCGGGAGGGTCCTACGAGCAGTACTTC. Translation gives CSALGLAGGSYEQYF.

The chain has TRBV24-1 and TRBJ2-1; the D call may be TRBD1 or TRBD2 (5 bases each). Trimming cost V 5 bases and J 9 bases, with 10 bases left between them. Germline lookup yields CDR1 KGHDR and CDR2 SFDVKD. This CDR3 is built from 12 residues. The CDR3, as DNA: TGTGCCACCAGTGGTGGGGGAAGTGAGCAGTTCTTC. Amino acid sequence: CATSGGGSEQFF.

This clonotype was seen ten or more times. This rearrangement joins TRBV7-3 to TRBJ2-2, with a possible D match to TRBD1 (6 bases). Trimming pared 5 bases from V and 6 bases from J, leaving 7 bases between. This CDR3 is built from 12 residues. Per the germline V gene, CDR1 is SGHTA and CDR2 is FQGTGA. CDR3 nucleotides: TGTGCCAGCAGCACAGGGTCCGGGGAGCTGTTTTTT. This codes for CASSTGSGELFF.

The J gene is TRBJ1-2, the V gene TRBV7-9, with a tentative D call TRBD1 (5 bases). The germline V gene has CDR1 SEHNR and CDR2 FQNEAQ (reference sequence). V lost 5 bases and J 8 bases, leaving 27 bases between the germline ends. The CDR3 sequence is 17 residues long. This CDR3 reads CASSAPQVPSTFFGYTF. Written as DNA, the CDR3 is TGTGCCAGCAGCGCGCCACAGGTGCCCTCAACCTTTTTCGGCTACACCTTC.

This rearrangement joins TRBV29-1 to TRBJ2-2; 11 bases line up with TRBD1. This CDR3 has 13 amino acids. The germline V gene has CDR1 SQVTM and CDR2 ANQGSEA. Trimming took 6 bases from V and 10 from J; bases not matched to a gene: 7. CDR3 sequence reads: CSVARDRGSELFF. The CDR3 region has the DNA TGCAGCGTGGCTAGGGACAGGGGGTCGGAGCTGTTTTTT.

This clonotype was seen repeatedly, ten times or more. This chain links TRBV3-1 with TRBJ2-1; 9 bases align to TRBD2. There are 19 residues in the CDR3. Germline V lookup: CDR1 LGHDT, CDR2 YNNKEL (reference sequence). After removal of 3 bases from V and 2 bases from J, the junction contained 14 bases not matched to a gene. The CDR3 reads CASSQTPTHSGRTYNEQFF. For the CDR3, the DNA is TGTGCCAGCAGCCAGACACCCACTCATAGCGGGAGAACCTACAATGAGCAGTTCTTC.

This sequence joins TRBV19 and TRBJ2-5, with TRBD1 as a possible D gene (6 bases). V shed 4 bases and J shed 4 bases, with 13 bases lying between them. Germline V gene lookup returns CDR1 LNHDA and CDR2 SQIVND (reference sequence). This CDR3 comprises 14 residues. CDR3: CASSKLTGRETQYF. CDR3 in DNA: TGTGCCAGTAGTAAACTAACAGGGAGAGAGACCCAGTACTTC. The full variable domain, in which reference TRBV19 and TRBJ2-5 provide the parts outside the CDR3, is DGGITQSPKYLFRKEGQNVTLSCEQNLNHDAMYWYRQDPGQGLRLIYYSQIVNDFQKGDIAEGYSVSREKKESFPLTVTSAQKNPTAFYLCASSKLTGRETQYFGPGTRLLVL.

This clonotype was detected many times. The chain uses TRBV5-5 and TRBJ2-1; 7 positions match TRBD2. The CDR3 runs 16 residues. V gave up 0 bases and J gave up 2 bases; unmatched junction bases: 5. Germline assignment: CDR1 SGHKS and CDR2 YYEKEE (reference sequence). CDR3 nucleotides: TGTGCCAGCAGCTTGGTAGCGGGTAAGACCTACAATGAGCAGTTCTTC. This encodes CASSLVAGKTYNEQFF.